The 12 T cell receptor beta chains below come from one sample, sequenced in a study of blood T cell repertoires in COVID-19. Profiling relied on immunoSEQ multiplex PCR, and the TCRdb table lists in-frame clones only, not all of them. The sample records roughly 120,000 clones, about 90% being singletons. The sequenced sample consisted of peripheral blood. Receptor source: a man aged 50-59 years with COVID-19, enrolled during active disease.

This chain uses TRBV7-9 with TRBJ2-7; D might be TRBD1 (5 bases). The germline V gene encodes CDR1 SEHNR and CDR2 FQNEAQ (reference sequence). This CDR3 is 14 amino acids long. The V end lost 5 bases, the J end lost 2 bases, and 13 bases lay between the germline ends. The DNA of the CDR3 is TGTGCCAGCAGCCGTCTAGGGGAAGCCTACGAGCAGTACTTC. It specifies CASSRLGEAYEQYF.

This clone was observed a single time. V is TRBV4-3 and J is TRBJ1-6; a possible D gene is TRBD1 (5 bases). The germline V gene encodes CDR1 LGHNA and CDR2 YSLEER. V was trimmed by 0 bases and J by 7 bases, leaving 13 bases between them. The CDR3 contains 16 residues. CDR3 loop: CASSQDPGRENSPLHF. The CDR3 DNA reads as TGCGCCAGCAGCCAAGATCCGGGACGGGAGAATTCACCCCTCCACTTT.

The chain is built from TRBV5-1 and TRBJ2-3; D possibly corresponds to TRBD1 (5 bases). V was trimmed by 2 bases and J by 0 bases, leaving 13 bases between them. CDR3 length: 16 residues. The V gene's germline CDR1 is SGHRS and CDR2 YFSETQ. CDR3 region: CASSLEQEISTDTQYF. The CDR3 nucleotides read TGCGCCAGCAGCTTAGAACAGGAAATCAGCACAGATACGCAGTATTTT.

The chain uses TRBV3-1 (or the pseudogene TRBV3-2) and TRBJ1-6, with unresolved D. Germline values: CDR1 LGHDT, CDR2 YNNKEL (reference sequence). V was pared by 0 bases and J by 6 bases, with 9 bases between. The CDR3 has 15 residues. The CDR3 spells CASSQDRVPNSPLHF. For the CDR3, the DNA is TGTGCCAGCAGCCAAGATCGGGTCCCTAATTCACCCCTCCACTTT.

The rearrangement uses TRBV19 and TRBJ2-3; TRBD2 matches at 7 bases. This CDR3 is 17 amino acids long. Trimming cost V 5 bases and J 5 bases; bases outside gene matches: 16. The germline V gene encodes CDR1 LNHDA and CDR2 SQIVND (reference sequence). CDR3 in DNA: TGTGCCAGTAGTGCCCCCCCCTTTGCGGGAGTTCAAGATACGCAGTATTTT. This sequence encodes CASSAPPFAGVQDTQYF.

The rearrangement joins TRBV12-3 or TRBV12-4 to TRBJ1-3; D is unclear. The CDR3 length is 13 residues. The V end lost 1 base, the J end lost 6 bases, and 7 bases lay between the germline ends. In nucleotides, the CDR3 is TGTGCCAGCAGTTTAGACCAGGCAAACACCATATATTTT. Residues: CASSLDQANTIYF.

The chain carries TRBV19 and TRBJ2-3, with 9 bases that match TRBD2. J lost 0 bases, V lost 11 bases, and 12 bases had no gene match. Germline-derived CDR1 and CDR2 are LNHDA and SQIVND (reference sequence). CDR3 length equals 16 residues. The CDR3 loop reads CAGISKTSGSTDTQYF. CDR3 nucleotide sequence: TGTGCCGGCATAAGTAAAACTAGCGGGAGCACAGATACGCAGTATTTT.

The chain is built from TRBV7-9 and TRBJ2-7; D ambiguous. The CDR3 length is 15 residues. The germline CDR1 and CDR2 sequences are SEHNR and FQNEAQ (reference sequence). V gave up 1 base and J gave up 0 bases, with 10 bases separating them. The CDR3 region is CASSLVHDNSYEQYF. The CDR3, as DNA: TGTGCCAGCAGCTTAGTCCACGACAACTCCTACGAGCAGTACTTC.

V gene TRBV3-1 (or the pseudogene TRBV3-2) combines with J gene TRBJ2-5; no definite D call. Germline V gene sequence: CDR1 LGHDT, CDR2 YNNKEL (reference sequence). V was cut by 0 bases and J by 1 base, with 9 bases left in between. This CDR3 has 15 amino acids. DNA for the CDR3: TGTGCCAGCAGCCAAGACAGAGGAGTCCAAGAGACCCAGTACTTC. Translating it yields CASSQDRGVQETQYF.

The rearrangement links TRBV6-5 to TRBJ1-2; possible D gene TRBD1, 6 bases. The CDR3 runs 13 residues. V lost 6 bases and J lost 2, with 10 bases in between. Germline values: CDR1 MNHEY, CDR2 SVGAGI. CDR3 region: CASRPTGNYGYTF. DNA for the CDR3: TGTGCCAGCAGGCCGACAGGAAACTATGGCTACACCTTC.

The CDR3 nucleotides read TGTGCCAGCAGTGAACTCGACAGGGGATACGGCAATCAGCCCCAGCATTTT. Protein: CASSELDRGYGNQPQHF. The V call is TRBV6-1, the J call TRBJ1-5, with 8 bases lining up with TRBD1. The CDR3 is made up of 17 amino acids. Germline CDR1 reads MNHNS; CDR2 reads SASEGT. The junction had 8 bases not matched to a gene; V was cut back by 2 bases and J by 2 bases.

The J gene is TRBJ1-2, the V gene TRBV6-2 or TRBV6-3; TRBD1 might be the D (5 bases). Germline V gene lookup returns CDR1 MNHEY and CDR2 SVGEGT. The CDR3 has 14 residues. Between the trimmed V and J ends, which lost 2 bases and 4 bases, there was a span of 11 bases. The CDR3 nucleotides are TGTGCCAGCAGTTACAGGGGCGCAGGCTATGGCTACACCTTC. Translating it yields CASSYRGAGYGYTF.